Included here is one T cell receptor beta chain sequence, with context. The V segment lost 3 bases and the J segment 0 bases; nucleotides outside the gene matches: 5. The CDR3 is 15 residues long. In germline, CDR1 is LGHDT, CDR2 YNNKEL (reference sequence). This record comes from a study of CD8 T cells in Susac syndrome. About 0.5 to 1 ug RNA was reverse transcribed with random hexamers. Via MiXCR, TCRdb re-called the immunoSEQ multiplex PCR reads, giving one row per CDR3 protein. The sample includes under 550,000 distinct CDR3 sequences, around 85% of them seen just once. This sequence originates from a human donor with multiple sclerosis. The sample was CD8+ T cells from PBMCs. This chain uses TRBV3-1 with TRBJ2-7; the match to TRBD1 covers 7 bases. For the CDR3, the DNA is TGTGCCAGCAGCCACGGACAGGCCTCCTCCTACGAGCAGTACTTC. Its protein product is CASSHGQASSYEQYF.